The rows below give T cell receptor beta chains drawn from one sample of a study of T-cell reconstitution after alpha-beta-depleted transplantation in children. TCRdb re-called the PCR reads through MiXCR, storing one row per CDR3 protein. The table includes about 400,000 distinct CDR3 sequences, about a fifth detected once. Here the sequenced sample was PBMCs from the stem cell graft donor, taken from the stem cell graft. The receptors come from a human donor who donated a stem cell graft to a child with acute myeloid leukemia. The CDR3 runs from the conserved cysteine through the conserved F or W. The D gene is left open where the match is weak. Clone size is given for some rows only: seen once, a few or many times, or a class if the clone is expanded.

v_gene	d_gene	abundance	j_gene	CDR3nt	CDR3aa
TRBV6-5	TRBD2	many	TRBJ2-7	TGTGCCAGCAGTTACTCGGATTCTAGCGGGAGTGCCTTCTCCTACGAGCAGTACTTC	CASSYSDSSGSAFSYEQYF
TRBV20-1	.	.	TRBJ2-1	TGCAGTGCTAGAGGAGGCGGAAGAATCAACAATGAGCAGTTCTTC	CSARGGGRINNEQFF
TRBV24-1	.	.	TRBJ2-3	TGTGCCACCAGTGATTTGAGGGGGTCGGATACGCAGTATTTT	CATSDLRGSDTQYF
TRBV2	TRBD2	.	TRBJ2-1	TGTGCCAGCAGTGACGGGCTAGCGGGAGGAAATGAGCAGTTCTTC	CASSDGLAGGNEQFF
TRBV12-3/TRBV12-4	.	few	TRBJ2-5	TGTGCCAGCAGCTCCGCTTTTGGGACTTCCACCCAGTACTTC	CASSSAFGTSTQYF
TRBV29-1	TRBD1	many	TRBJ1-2	TGCAGCGTTGAGATTCTGGCAGGGGGTAAGGGCTACACCTTC	CSVEILAGGKGYTF
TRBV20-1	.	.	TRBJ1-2	TGCAGTGCCCCCGACAGCCACTATGGCTACACCTTC	CSAPDSHYGYTF
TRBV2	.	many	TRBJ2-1	TGTGCCAGCAGTGATGACGCCTCCTGGGGCAGAGAGCAGTTCTTC	CASSDDASWGREQFF
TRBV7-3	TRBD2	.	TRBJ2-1	TGTGCCAGCAGCCGGACTAGCGGGATTTCTAATGAGCAGTTCTTC	CASSRTSGISNEQFF
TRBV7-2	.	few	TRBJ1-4	TGTGCCAGCAGCTTCCATACTGAAAAACTGTTTTTT	CASSFHTEKLFF
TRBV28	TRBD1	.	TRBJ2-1	TGTGCCAGCAGTTTGGATAGGGGGCGCAATGAGCAGTTCTTC	CASSLDRGRNEQFF
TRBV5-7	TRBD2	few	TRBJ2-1	TGTGCCAGCAGTGGACTAGCGGGAGGAAGAAATGAGCAGTTCTTC	CASSGLAGGRNEQFF
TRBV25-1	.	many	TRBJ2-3	TGTGCCAGCAGTGATGTTCCGGCGGGACGGTGGAGAGATACGCAGTATTTT	CASSDVPAGRWRDTQYF
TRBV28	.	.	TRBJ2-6	TGTGCCAGCAGTTTCAGCTCCGGGCCAGGGGCCAACGTCCTGACTTTC	CASSFSSGPGANVLTF
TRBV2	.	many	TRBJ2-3	TGTGCCAGCGGCCGCACAGATACGCAGTATTTT	CASGRTDTQYF
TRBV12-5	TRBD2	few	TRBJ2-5	TGTGCTAGTAGGGGAGCGGGGGAGACCCAGTACTTC	CASRGAGETQYF
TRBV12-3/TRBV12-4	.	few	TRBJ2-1	TGTGCCAGCAGTTTAAGCGGGCAGGGAATTGCCAATGAGCAGTTCTTC	CASSLSGQGIANEQFF
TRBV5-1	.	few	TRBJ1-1	TGCGCCAGCAGCTTGGTCGAGGGGGTGATCCCTTGGGATGAAGCTTTCTTT	CASSLVEGVIPWDEAFF